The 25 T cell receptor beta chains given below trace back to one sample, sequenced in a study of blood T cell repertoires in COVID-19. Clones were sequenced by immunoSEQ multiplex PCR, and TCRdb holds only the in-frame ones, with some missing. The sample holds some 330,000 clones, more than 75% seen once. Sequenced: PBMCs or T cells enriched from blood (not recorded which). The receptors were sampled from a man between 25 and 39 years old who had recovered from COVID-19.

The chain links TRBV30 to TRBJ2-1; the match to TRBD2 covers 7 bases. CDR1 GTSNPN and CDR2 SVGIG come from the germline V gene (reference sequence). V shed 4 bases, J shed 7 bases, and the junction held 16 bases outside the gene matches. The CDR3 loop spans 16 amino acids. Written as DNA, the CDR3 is TGTGCCTGGACTCCTAGCACGGGAGGAGGTGGGAATGAGCAGTTCTTC. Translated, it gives CAWTPSTGGGGNEQFF.

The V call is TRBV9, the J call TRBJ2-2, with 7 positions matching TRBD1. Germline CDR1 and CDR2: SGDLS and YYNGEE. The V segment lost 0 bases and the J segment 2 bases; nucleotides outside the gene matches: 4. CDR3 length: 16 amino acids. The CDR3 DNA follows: TGTGCCAGCAGCGTAGGAGGGACAGCAAACACCGGGGAGCTGTTTTTT. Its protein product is CASSVGGTANTGELFF.

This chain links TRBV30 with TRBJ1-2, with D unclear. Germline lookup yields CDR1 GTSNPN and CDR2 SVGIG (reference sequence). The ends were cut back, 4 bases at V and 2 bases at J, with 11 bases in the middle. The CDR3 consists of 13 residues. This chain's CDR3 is CAWTEGWNYGYTF. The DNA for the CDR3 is TGTGCCTGGACCGAGGGTTGGAACTATGGCTACACCTTC.

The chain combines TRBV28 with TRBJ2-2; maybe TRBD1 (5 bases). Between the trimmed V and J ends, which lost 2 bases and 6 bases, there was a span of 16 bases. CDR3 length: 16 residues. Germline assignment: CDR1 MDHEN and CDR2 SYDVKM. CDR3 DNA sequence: TGTGCCAGCAGTTTAGTTGGCAGGGCCTACGCCGGGGAGCTGTTTTTT. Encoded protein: CASSLVGRAYAGELFF.

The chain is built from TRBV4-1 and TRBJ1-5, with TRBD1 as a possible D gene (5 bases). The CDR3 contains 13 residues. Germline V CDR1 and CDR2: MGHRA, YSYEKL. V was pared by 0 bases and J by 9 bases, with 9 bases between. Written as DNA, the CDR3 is TGCGCCAGCAGCCAAGATGGGGCGCGGCCCCAGCATTTT. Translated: CASSQDGARPQHF.

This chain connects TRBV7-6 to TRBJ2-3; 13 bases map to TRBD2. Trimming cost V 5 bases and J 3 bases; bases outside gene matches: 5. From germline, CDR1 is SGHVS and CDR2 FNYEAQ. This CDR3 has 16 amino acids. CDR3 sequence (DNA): TGTGCCAGCAGCCTAAGGACTAGCGGGAGTACAGATACGCAGTATTTT. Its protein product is CASSLRTSGSTDTQYF.

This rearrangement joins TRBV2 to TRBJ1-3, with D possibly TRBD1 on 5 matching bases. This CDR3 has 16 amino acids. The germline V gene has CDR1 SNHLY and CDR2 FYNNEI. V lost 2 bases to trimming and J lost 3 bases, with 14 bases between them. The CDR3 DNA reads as TGTGCCAGCAGTGAAAGGGGTTGGAGGGGTGGAAACACCATATATTTT. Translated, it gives CASSERGWRGGNTIYF.

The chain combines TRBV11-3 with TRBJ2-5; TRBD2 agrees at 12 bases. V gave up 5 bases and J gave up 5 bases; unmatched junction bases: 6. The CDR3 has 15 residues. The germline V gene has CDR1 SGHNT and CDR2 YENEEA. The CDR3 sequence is CASSPRLAGVETQYF. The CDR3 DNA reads TGTGCCAGCAGCCCCCGACTAGCGGGAGTTGAGACCCAGTACTTC. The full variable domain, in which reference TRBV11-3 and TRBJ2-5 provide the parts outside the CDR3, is EAGVVQSPRYKIIEKKQPVAFWCNPISGHNTLYWYLQNLGQGPELLIRYENEEAVDDSQLPKDRFSAERLKGVDSTLKIQPAELGDSAVYLCASSPRLAGVETQYFGPGTRLLVL.

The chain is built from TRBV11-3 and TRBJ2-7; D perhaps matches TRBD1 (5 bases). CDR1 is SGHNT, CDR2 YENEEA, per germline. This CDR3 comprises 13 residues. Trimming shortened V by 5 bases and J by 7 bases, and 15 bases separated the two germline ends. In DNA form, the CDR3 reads TGTGCCAGCAGCGCCACCAGGGTTGTGGAGCAGTACTTC. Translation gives CASSATRVVEQYF. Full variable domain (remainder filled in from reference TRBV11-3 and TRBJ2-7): EAGVVQSPRYKIIEKKQPVAFWCNPISGHNTLYWYLQNLGQGPELLIRYENEEAVDDSQLPKDRFSAERLKGVDSTLKIQPAELGDSAVYLCASSATRVVEQYFGPGTRLTVT.

In DNA, the CDR3 is TGTGCCATCAGTGAGACAGGGGGCGCTGGAAACACCATATATTTT. This gives the protein CAISETGGAGNTIYF. The rearrangement links TRBV10-3 to TRBJ1-3; 9 nucleotides match TRBD1. V was clipped by 2 bases and J by 2 bases; unmatched bases: 1. Germline-derived CDR1 and CDR2 are ENHRY and SYGVKD. The CDR3 is 15 amino acids.

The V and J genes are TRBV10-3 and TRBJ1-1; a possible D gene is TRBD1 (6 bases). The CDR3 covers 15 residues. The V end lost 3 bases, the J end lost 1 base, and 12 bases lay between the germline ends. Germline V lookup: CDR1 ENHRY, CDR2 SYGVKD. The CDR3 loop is CAISDPGAENTEAFF. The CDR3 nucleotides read TGTGCCATCAGTGACCCAGGGGCCGAGAACACTGAAGCTTTCTTT.

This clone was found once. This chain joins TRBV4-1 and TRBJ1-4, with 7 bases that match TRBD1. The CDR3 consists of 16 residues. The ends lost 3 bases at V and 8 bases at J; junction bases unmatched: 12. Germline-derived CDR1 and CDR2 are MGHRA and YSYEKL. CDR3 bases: TGCGCCAGCAGCCAGGGCCCAGAGACAGGGAACGAAAAACTGTTTTTT. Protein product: CASSQGPETGNEKLFF.

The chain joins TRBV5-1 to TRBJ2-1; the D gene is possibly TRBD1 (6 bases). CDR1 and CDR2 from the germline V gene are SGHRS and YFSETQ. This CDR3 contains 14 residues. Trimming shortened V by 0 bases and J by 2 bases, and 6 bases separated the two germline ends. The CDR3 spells CASSLDRAYNEQFF. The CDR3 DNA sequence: TGCGCCAGCAGCTTGGACAGGGCCTACAATGAGCAGTTCTTC.

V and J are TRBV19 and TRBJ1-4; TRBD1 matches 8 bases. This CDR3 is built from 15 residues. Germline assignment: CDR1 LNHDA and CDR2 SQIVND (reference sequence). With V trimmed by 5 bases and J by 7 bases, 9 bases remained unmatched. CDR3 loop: CASSPDRARGEKLFF. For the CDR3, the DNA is TGTGCCAGTAGTCCGGACAGGGCGAGAGGTGAAAAACTGTTTTTT. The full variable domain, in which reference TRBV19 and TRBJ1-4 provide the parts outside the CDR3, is DGGITQSPKYLFRKEGQNVTLSCEQNLNHDAMYWYRQDPGQGLRLIYYSQIVNDFQKGDIAEGYSVSREKKESFPLTVTSAQKNPTAFYLCASSPDRARGEKLFFGSGTQLSVL.

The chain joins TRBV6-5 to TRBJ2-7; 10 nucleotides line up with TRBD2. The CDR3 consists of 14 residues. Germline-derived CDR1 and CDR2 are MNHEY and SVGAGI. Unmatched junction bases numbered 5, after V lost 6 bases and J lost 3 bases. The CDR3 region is CASSKTSGFYEQYF. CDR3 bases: TGTGCCAGCAGCAAGACTAGCGGGTTCTACGAGCAGTACTTC.

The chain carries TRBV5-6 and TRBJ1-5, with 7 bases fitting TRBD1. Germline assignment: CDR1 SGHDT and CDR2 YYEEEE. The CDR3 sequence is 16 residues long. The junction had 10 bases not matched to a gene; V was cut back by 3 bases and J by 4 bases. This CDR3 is CASSWSGTDPNQPQHF. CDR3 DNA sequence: TGTGCCAGCAGCTGGTCCGGGACAGATCCTAATCAGCCCCAGCATTTT.

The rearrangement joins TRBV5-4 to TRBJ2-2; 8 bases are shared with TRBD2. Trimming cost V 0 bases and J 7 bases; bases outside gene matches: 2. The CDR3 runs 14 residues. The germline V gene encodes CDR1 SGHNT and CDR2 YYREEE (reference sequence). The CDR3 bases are TGTGCCAGCAGCTTGGGGACTAGCAGCGGGGAGCTGTTTTTT. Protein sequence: CASSLGTSSGELFF.

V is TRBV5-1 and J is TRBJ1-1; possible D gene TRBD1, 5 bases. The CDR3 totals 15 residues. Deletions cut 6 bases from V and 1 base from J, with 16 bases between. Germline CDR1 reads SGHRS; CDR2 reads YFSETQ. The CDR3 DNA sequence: TGCGCCAGCACCCGGTCGACAGACAGGAACACTGAAGCTTTCTTT. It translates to CASTRSTDRNTEAFF.

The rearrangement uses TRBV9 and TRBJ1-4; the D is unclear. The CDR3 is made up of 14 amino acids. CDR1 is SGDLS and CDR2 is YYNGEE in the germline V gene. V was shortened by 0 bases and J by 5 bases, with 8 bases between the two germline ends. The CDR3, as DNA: TGTGCCAGCAGCGTAGGCAGGAAAAATGAAAAACTGTTTTTT. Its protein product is CASSVGRKNEKLFF.

This CDR3 is CASSQDRGGQQGARHF. The CDR3 DNA reads TGCGCCAGCAGCCAAGACAGGGGCGGCCAACAGGGGGCGAGACATTTT. V is TRBV4-1 and J is TRBJ1-5; 9 bases fit TRBD1. The CDR3 loop spans 16 amino acids. The V segment lost 0 bases and the J segment 16 bases; nucleotides outside the gene matches: 16. Per germline, CDR1 MGHRA and CDR2 YSYEKL.

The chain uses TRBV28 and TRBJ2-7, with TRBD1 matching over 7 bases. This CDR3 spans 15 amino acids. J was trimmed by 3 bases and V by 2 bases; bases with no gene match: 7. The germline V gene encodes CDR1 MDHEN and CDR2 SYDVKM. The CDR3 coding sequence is TGTGCCAGCAGTTTAACGGACAGGCTAAGCTACGAGCAGTACTTC. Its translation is CASSLTDRLSYEQYF.

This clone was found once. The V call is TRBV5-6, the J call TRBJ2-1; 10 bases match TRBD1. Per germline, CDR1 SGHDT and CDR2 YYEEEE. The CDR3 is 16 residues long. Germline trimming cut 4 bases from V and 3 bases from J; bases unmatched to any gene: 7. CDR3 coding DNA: TGTGCCAGCAGCGGGGGGACAGGGGATGACTACAATGAGCAGTTCTTC. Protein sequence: CASSGGTGDDYNEQFF. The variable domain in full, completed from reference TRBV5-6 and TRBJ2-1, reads DAGVTQSPTHLIKTRGQQVTLRCSPKSGHDTVSWYQQALGQGPQFIFQYYEEEERQRGNFPDRFSGHQFPNYSSELNVNALLLGDSALYLCASSGGTGDDYNEQFFGPGTRLTVL.

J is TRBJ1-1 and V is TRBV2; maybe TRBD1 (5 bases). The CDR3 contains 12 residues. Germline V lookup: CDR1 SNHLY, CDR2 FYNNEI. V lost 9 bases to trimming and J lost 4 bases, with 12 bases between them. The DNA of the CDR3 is TGTGCCAGTGGGGGGGGTGGCACTGAAGCTTTCTTT. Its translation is CASGGGGTEAFF.

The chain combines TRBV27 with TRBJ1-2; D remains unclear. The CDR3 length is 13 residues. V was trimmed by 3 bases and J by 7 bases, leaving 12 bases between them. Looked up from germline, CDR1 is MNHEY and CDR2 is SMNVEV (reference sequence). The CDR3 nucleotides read TGTGCCAGCAGTTTTCATTTCGGAGGTGGCTACACCTTC. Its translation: CASSFHFGGGYTF.

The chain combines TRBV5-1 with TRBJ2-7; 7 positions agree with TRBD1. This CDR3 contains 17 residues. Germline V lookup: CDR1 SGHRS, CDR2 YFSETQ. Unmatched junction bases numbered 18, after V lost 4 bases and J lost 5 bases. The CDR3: CASSPRTGPSAIHEQYF. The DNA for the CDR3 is TGCGCCAGCAGCCCACGGACAGGCCCCTCAGCGATCCACGAGCAGTACTTC.